This T cell receptor (beta chain) stems from a study of cytomegalovirus exposure and HLA in healthy donors. The study ran its PCR with 60 Vbeta and 13 Jbeta primers. The repertoire was sequenced with immunoSEQ multiplex PCR; TCRdb's copy has only in-frame clones and lacks some. The table records around 90,000 clones, 70% to 80% of them present only once. V was cut by 6 bases and J by 4 bases, with 9 bases left in between. Germline lookup yields CDR1 KGHSH and CDR2 LQKENI. The CDR3 contains 12 residues. The chain has TRBV18 and TRBJ1-1; the D gene is possibly TRBD1 (5 bases). The TCR sequence derives from a male donor in good health and CMV-seropositive. The specimen was PBMCs. The CDR3 coding sequence is TGTGCCAGCTCGGGGGGTAGCACTGAAGCTTTCTTT. The encoded protein is CASSGGSTEAFF.